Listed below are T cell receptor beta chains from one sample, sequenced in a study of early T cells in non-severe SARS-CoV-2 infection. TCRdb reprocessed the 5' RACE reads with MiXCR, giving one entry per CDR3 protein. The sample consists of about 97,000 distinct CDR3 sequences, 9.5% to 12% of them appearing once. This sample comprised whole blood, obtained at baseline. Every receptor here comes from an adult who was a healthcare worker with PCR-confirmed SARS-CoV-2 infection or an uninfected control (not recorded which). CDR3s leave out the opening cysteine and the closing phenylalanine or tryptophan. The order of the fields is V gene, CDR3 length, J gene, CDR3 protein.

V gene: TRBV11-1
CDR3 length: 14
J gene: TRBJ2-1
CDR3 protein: ASSFGWQGGGNEQF

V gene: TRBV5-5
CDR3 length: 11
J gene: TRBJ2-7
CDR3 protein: ASSLSPGYEQY

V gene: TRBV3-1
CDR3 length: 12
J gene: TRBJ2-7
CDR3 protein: ASRPWRGSYEQY

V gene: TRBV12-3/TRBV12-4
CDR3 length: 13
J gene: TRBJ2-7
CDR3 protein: ASSWDASSSYEQY

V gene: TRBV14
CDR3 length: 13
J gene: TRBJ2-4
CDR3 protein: ASSQAIGAKNIQY

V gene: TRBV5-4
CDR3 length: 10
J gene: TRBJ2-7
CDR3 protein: ASSGESYEQY

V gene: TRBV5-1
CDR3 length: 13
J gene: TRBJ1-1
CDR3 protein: ASSLGTGRNTEAF

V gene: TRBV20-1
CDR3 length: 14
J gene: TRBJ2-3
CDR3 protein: SAGRAPGEGTDTQY

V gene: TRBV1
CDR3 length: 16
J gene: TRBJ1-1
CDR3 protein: TSSPSGSPSSMNTEAF

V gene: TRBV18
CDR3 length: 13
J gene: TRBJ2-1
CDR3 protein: ASSVGTGAFNEQF

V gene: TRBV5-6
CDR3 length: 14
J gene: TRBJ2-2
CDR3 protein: ASSPRGLADTGELF

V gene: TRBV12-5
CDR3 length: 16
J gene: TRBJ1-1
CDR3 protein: ASGLVHVQGQMNTEAF

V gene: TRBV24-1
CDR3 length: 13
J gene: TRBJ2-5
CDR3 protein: ATRVGQGIQETQY

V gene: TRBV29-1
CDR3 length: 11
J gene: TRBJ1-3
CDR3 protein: SGTRTGGNTIY

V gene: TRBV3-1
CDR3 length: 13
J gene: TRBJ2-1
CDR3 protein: ASSPYRSLRGEQF

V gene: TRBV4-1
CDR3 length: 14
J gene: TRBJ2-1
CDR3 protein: ASSQRGTSDYNEQF

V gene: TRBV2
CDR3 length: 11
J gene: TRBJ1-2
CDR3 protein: ASLDSVNYGYT

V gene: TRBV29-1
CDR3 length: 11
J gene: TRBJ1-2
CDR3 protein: SVERDRNYGYT

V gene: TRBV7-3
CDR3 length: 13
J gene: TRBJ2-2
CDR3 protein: ASSPTVSNTGELF

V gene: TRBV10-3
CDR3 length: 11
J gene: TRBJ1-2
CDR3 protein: AIRPRTDYGYT

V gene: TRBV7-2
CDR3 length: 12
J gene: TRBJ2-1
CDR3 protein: ASSLGLASDEQF

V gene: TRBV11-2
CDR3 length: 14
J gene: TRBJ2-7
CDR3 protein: ASRNLVGTGNYEQY

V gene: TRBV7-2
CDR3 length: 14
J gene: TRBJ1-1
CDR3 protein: ASSSQGAGVTTEAF

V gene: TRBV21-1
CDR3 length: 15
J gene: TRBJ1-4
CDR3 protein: ASSNVGQGATNEKLF

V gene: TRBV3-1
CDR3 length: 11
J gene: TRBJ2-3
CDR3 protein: ASSPIGQDTQY

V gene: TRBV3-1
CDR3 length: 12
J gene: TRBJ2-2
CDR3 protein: ASSQGTVAGELF

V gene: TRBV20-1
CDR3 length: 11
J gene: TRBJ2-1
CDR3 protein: SAMDSTFNEQF

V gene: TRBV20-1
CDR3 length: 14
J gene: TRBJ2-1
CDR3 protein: SARDSGAGGPNEQF

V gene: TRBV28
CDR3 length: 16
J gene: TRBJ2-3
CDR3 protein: ASTSPGLAGAKADTQY

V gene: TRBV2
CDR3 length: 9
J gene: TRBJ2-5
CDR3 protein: ASTAGYTQY

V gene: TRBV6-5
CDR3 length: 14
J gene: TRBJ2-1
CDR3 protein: ASSSRPGRGMNEQF

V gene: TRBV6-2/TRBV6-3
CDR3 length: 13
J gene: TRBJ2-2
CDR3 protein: ASSYSGSWTGELF

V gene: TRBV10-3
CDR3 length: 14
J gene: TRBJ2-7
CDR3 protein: AIRGQTPGQGPRQY

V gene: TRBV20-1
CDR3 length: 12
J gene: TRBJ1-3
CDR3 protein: SARGWGSGNTIY

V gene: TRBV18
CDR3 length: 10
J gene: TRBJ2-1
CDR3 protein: ASSPERSEQF

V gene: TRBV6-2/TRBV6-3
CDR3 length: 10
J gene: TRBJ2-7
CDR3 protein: ASSGTAYEQY

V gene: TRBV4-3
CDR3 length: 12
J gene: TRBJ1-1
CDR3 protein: ASSQDHGGSEAF

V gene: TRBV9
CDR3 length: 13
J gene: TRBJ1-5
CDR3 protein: ASSATGVSNQPQH

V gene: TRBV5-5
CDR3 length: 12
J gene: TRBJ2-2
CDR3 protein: ASSLALGTGELF

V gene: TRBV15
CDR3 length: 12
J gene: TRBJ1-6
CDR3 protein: ATSRGVYNSPLH

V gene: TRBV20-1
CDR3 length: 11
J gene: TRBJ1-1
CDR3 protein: SAPSEGNTEAF

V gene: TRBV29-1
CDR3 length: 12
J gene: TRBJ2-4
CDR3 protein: SVARTANKNIQY